This TCR beta chain stems from a study of cytomegalovirus exposure and HLA in healthy donors. Overall study: Unique TCRs numbering roughly 80 million, obtained from HLA-typed donors, made up an early data release. General study results and limits: The study designated about 160 TCR beta chains cytomegalovirus-associated. More clonal expansion characterized HLA-associated TCR beta chains than equally common others in a later analysis.

Concerning this clone: Its antigen is unknown.

This CDR3 has 14 amino acids. V was clipped by 6 bases and J by 1 base, with 10 bases between them. In germline, CDR1 is SGHRS, CDR2 YFSETQ. The PCR employed 60 Vbeta primers together with 13 Jbeta primers. Authors' methods: In a later analysis, of about 80 million unique beta chains, about 12 million appeared in at least two donors. This table comes from immunoSEQ multiplex PCR, and its TCRdb copy is limited to in-frame clones, with some not included. V and J calls and clone size are given by that table; D and trimming were obtained from the DNA. The data hold under 200,000 clones, with approximately 80% observed a single time.

The chain combines TRBV5-1 with TRBJ2-2; no clear D. Sequenced input: PBMCs. This TCR came from a woman in her fifties or sixties in good health and CMV-seronegative. The CDR3 DNA is TGCGCCAGCAAGCCCTCACGGAACACCGGGGAGCTGTTTTTT. This gives the protein CASKPSRNTGELFF.